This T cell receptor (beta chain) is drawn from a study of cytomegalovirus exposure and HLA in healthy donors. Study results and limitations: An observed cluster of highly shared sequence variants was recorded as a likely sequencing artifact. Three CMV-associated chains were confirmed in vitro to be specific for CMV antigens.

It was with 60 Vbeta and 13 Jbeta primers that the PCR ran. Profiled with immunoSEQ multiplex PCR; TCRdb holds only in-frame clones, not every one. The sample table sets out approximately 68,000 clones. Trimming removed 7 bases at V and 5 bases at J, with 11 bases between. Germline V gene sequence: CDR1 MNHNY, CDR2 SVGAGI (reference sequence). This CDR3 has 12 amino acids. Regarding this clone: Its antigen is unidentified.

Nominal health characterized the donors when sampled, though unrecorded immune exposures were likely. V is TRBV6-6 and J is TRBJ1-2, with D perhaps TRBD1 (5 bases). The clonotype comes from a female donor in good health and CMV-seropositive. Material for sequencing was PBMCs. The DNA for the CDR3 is TGTGCCAGCAAGGTCTCAGGGTATGGCTACACCTTC. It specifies CASKVSGYGYTF.